The text below deals with one T cell receptor (beta chain). 60 Vbeta and 13 Jbeta primers were used in PCR. Assay used: immunoSEQ multiplex PCR; TCRdb lists only in-frame clones, some missing. The data hold approximately 120,000 clones, with about 80% observed a single time. These data are taken from a study of cytomegalovirus exposure and HLA in healthy donors. Germline V CDR1 and CDR2: PRHDT, FYEKMQ (reference sequence). CDR3 length: 13 residues. Deletions cut 0 bases from V and 8 bases from J, with 10 bases between. The TCR was taken from a female donor in good health and CMV-seronegative. This chain joins TRBV13 and TRBJ1-2; D unclear. Sequenced sample: PBMCs. The CDR3 is CASSLGRSLGYTF. DNA for the CDR3: TGTGCCAGCAGCTTAGGGCGGTCTTTGGGCTACACCTTC.